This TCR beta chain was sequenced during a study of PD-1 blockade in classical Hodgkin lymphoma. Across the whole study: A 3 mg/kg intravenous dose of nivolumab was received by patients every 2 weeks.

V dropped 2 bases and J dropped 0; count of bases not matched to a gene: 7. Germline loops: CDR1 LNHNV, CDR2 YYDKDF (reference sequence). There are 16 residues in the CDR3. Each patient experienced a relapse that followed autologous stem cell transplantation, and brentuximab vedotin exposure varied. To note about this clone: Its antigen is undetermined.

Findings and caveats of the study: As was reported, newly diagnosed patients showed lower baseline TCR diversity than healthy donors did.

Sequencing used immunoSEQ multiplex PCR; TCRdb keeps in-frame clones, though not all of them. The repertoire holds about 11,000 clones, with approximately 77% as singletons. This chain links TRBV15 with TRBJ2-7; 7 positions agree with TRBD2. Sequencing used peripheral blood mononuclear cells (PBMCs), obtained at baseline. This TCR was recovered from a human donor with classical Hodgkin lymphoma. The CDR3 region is CATSRQPGTTSYEQYF. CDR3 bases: TGTGCCACCAGCAGACAGCCCGGGACTACCTCCTACGAGCAGTACTTC.